Below, one T cell receptor (beta chain) is given with its context. The source of the sample is a study of OX40 agonist ivuxolimab in advanced cancers. Sequencing was performed with immunoSEQ multiplex PCR; in TCRdb, only in-frame clones are kept and a portion is missing. Altogether some 19,000 clones are present, 60% to 85% being singletons, with the ten largest covering 15% to 20%. CDR3 length equals 15 residues. Germline assignment: CDR1 MGHRA and CDR2 YSYEKL. V shed 1 base and J shed 5 bases, with 11 bases lying between them. Sequenced material: CD4+ or CD8+ T cells sorted from blood, taken in a trial of the OX40 agonist ivuxolimab. The chain joins TRBV4-1 to TRBJ2-2, with TRBD1 as a possible D gene (6 bases). The receptor comes from an adult with an advanced solid tumor such as melanoma, head and neck, liver or kidney cancer. For the CDR3, the DNA is TGCGCCAGCAGCCAAGGAAGAGGGGGAACCGGGGAGCTGTTTTTT. Protein sequence: CASSQGRGGTGELFF.